Given below is one TCR beta chain in context. Libraries were prepared by immunoSEQ multiplex PCR; TCRdb keeps only in-frame clonotypes and omits some of them. The sample consists of approximately 100,000 clones, 92% of them appearing once. The entry originates in a study of T cell changes during pregnancy in multiple sclerosis. The CDR3 is made up of 12 amino acids. V lost 6 bases, J lost 4 bases, and 9 bases lay in between. Germline V gene sequence: CDR1 MRHNA, CDR2 SNTAGT. The sequence was collected from a female donor with multiple sclerosis, enrolled in a pregnancy study. The chain carries TRBV6-4 and TRBJ1-1; D remains ambiguous. Sequenced here: peripheral blood, sampled after pregnancy. The CDR3 sequence is CASRQRVTEAFF. CDR3 DNA sequence: TGTGCCAGCAGGCAACGGGTCACTGAAGCTTTCTTT.